The entry below gives a single TCR beta chain sequence along with its context. Its antigen is undetermined. This sample stems from a study of shared clonotypes between healthy human individuals. Study-wide background: Ranging from 18 to 49 in age, donors were a couple of women and three men.

V lost 7 bases and J lost 2, with 11 bases in between. Germline V gene sequence: CDR1 SNHLY, CDR2 FYNNEI. The CDR3 length is 13 residues. Overall study results and limits: Estimated clonotype richness was generally higher in naive than memory subsets. Investigators expected sequencing depth to affect clonotype sharing among donors.

Sequencing used immunoSEQ multiplex PCR; TCRdb keeps in-frame clones, though not all of them. The sample shows about 600,000 clones, around 97% of them seen only once. Sequencing was performed on naive CD4+ T cells sorted from blood. Subset noted: CD45RA+ positively selected. This clonotype was obtained from a woman aged 25 to 39 in good health. V gene TRBV2 combines with J gene TRBJ2-5; D not resolved. The CDR3 protein is CASTPVGQETQYF. The CDR3 nucleotides are TGTGCCAGCACCCCCGTGGGACAAGAGACCCAGTACTTC.